Following are 13 T cell receptor beta chains from one sample sequenced in a study of tumor-infiltrating lymphocytes in localized non-small cell lung cancer. Using immunoSEQ multiplex PCR, the repertoire was profiled, and TCRdb retains in-frame clones only, with some absent. The sample shows fewer than 15,000 clones, roughly four fifths of them seen only once. The source material was uninvolved lung tissue not adjacent to the tumor. These receptors all stem from a human donor with non-small cell lung cancer.

This clone appeared a single time. The CDR3 loop is CASSEWDGGGLATNEKLFF. For the CDR3, the DNA is TGTGCCAGCAGTGAATGGGACGGAGGGGGATTAGCAACTAATGAAAAACTGTTTTTT. The chain has TRBV2 and TRBJ1-4; D is possibly TRBD1 (6 bases). The CDR3 sequence is 19 residues long. V lost 2 bases and J 0 bases, leaving 19 bases between the germline ends. Germline CDR1 SNHLY, CDR2 FYNNEI.

This chain links TRBV30 with TRBJ1-5; weak D call: TRBD1 (6 bases). The V gene's germline CDR1 is GTSNPN and CDR2 SVGIG (reference sequence). The CDR3 sequence is 14 residues long. With 4 bases removed from V and 3 bases from J, the gap between germline ends came to 13 bases. The CDR3: CAWTQGGNNQPQHF. CDR3 DNA sequence: TGTGCCTGGACACAGGGTGGAAACAATCAGCCCCAGCATTTT.

This chain links TRBV14 with TRBJ1-3; D is unclear. Looked up from germline, CDR1 is SGHDN and CDR2 is FVKESK. Trimming cost V 0 bases and J 4 bases, with 7 bases left between them. CDR3 length equals 14 residues. Here the CDR3 reads CASSQDLAGNTIYF. DNA of the CDR3: TGTGCCAGCAGCCAAGATCTCGCCGGAAACACCATATATTTT.

The genes are TRBV12-5 and TRBJ1-3; D is unresolved. The CDR3 loop spans 13 amino acids. The germline V gene encodes CDR1 LGHNT and CDR2 FRNRAP. V lost 6 bases to trimming and J lost 4 bases, with 10 bases between them. The CDR3 coding sequence is TGTGCTAGTGGGCCCCCGGGGGGAAACACCATATATTTT. Protein sequence: CASGPPGGNTIYF.

The rearrangement joins TRBV6-6 to TRBJ2-3, with D possibly being TRBD2 (6 bases). The germline gives CDR1 MNHNY, CDR2 SVGAGI (reference sequence). Trimming removed 7 bases from V and 5 bases from J, with 19 bases in between. This CDR3 has 15 residues. The CDR3 protein is CASTYGGSAGDTQYF. CDR3 nucleotide sequence: TGTGCCAGCACCTATGGGGGGTCAGCTGGAGATACGCAGTATTTT.

The chain links TRBV19 to TRBJ2-1; TRBD2 matches 7 bases. Trimming removed 10 bases from V and 6 bases from J; junction bases left unmatched: 6. The CDR3 sequence is 12 residues long. Germline lookup yields CDR1 LNHDA and CDR2 SQIVND (reference sequence). CDR3 sequence (DNA): TGTGCCACCCGGGGGAGGGGCAATGAGCAGTTCTTC. Its translation: CATRGRGNEQFF.

The chain is built from TRBV25-1 and TRBJ2-2, with a weak D call TRBD2 (6 bases). V was pared by 1 base and J by 2 bases, with 8 bases between. Germline CDR1 and CDR2: MGHDK and SYGVNS. The CDR3 totals 15 residues. The CDR3 DNA reads TGTGCCAGCAGTGAATGGGGGGATAACACCGGGGAGCTGTTTTTT. It encodes CASSEWGDNTGELFF.

The chain is built from TRBV7-9 and TRBJ2-7; D possibly corresponds to TRBD1 (6 bases). V was shortened by 5 bases and J by 3 bases, with 8 bases between the two germline ends. The CDR3 extends over 12 amino acids. The germline CDR1 and CDR2 sequences are SEHNR and FQNEAQ (reference sequence). CDR3 coding DNA: TGTGCCAGCAGCCCGACAGGCTACGAGCAGTACTTC. Protein product: CASSPTGYEQYF. Drawing the rest from reference TRBV7-9 and TRBJ2-7, the complete variable domain is DTGVSQNPRHKITKRGQNVTFRCDPISEHNRLYWYRQTLGQGPEFLTYFQNEAQLEKSRLLSDRFSAERPKGSFSTLEIQRTEQGDSAMYLCASSPTGYEQYFGPGTRLTVT.

By share, this clone ranks as medium-sized. The rearrangement joins TRBV6-5 to TRBJ1-1; D gene ambiguous. The CDR3 loop spans 14 amino acids. Trimming shortened V by 4 bases and J by 4 bases, and 13 bases separated the two germline ends. CDR1 and CDR2 (germline): MNHEY, SVGAGI. CDR3 in DNA: TGTGCCAGCAGTTCTGTGCCCCCCCTCACTGAAGCTTTCTTT. This gives the protein CASSSVPPLTEAFF.

V and J are TRBV7-6 and TRBJ2-7; D is perhaps TRBD2 (5 bases). CDR1 SGHVS and CDR2 FNYEAQ come from the germline V gene. The V and J ends lost 4 bases and 3 bases respectively, with 10 bases between them. This CDR3 region has 13 residues. The CDR3 loop reads CASSSVGSYEQYF. The CDR3 region has the DNA TGTGCCAGCAGCTCCGTGGGGAGCTACGAGCAGTACTTC.

The chain is built from TRBV9 and TRBJ2-2; D remains unclear. Germline-derived CDR1 and CDR2 are SGDLS and YYNGEE. The CDR3 has 18 residues. Trimming left V 0 bases short and J 6 bases short, with 21 bases between. The CDR3, as DNA: TGTGCCAGCAGCGTAGTAGGAAGGGTCGGCCTTCCCGCCGGGGAGCTGTTTTTT. Translating it yields CASSVVGRVGLPAGELFF.

This chain uses TRBV5-4 with TRBJ2-3; a possible D gene is TRBD2 (5 bases). The CDR3 totals 14 residues. Germline V lookup: CDR1 SGHNT, CDR2 YYREEE (reference sequence). The germline V and J ends were trimmed by 3 bases and 0 bases, with 8 bases remaining between them. The chain's CDR3 is CASSWRSSTDTQYF. As DNA, the CDR3 is TGTGCCAGCAGCTGGAGGAGCAGCACAGATACGCAGTATTTT.

The chain links TRBV29-1 to TRBJ2-3; D is perhaps TRBD1 (6 bases). The CDR3 consists of 11 residues. Germline V lookup: CDR1 SQVTM, CDR2 ANQGSEA. V was trimmed by 5 bases and J by 3 bases, leaving 6 bases between them. This chain's CDR3 is CSVQGTDTQYF. CDR3 DNA: TGCAGCGTTCAGGGGACAGATACGCAGTATTTT.